One and the same sample provided the 5 T cell receptor beta chains below, sequenced in a study of blood T cell repertoires in COVID-19. Assay used: immunoSEQ multiplex PCR; TCRdb lists only in-frame clones, some missing. The table lists some 20,000 clones, about 90% of them singletons. The sequenced sample consisted of peripheral blood. These receptors were obtained from an older man with acute or convalescent COVID-19.

V usage is TRBV7-9 and J usage is TRBJ2-1, with 12 nucleotides matching TRBD2. With V trimmed by 5 bases and J by 6 bases, 5 bases remained unmatched. This CDR3 spans 15 amino acids. Germline CDR1 and CDR2: SEHNR and FQNEAQ (reference sequence). CDR3 loop: CASSTGTSGFNEQFF. The CDR3 DNA follows: TGTGCCAGCAGCACCGGGACTAGCGGGTTCAATGAGCAGTTCTTC.

The chain joins TRBV11-2 to TRBJ2-5; TRBD1 might be the D (6 bases). V gave up 6 bases and J gave up 5 bases, with 13 bases separating them. Germline lookup yields CDR1 SGHAT and CDR2 FQNNGV. The CDR3 has 13 amino acids. The CDR3 bases are TGTGCCAGCAGTGTGGGGGCTCGTGAGACCCAGTACTTC. Its protein is CASSVGARETQYF.

The chain uses TRBV7-2 and TRBJ2-1; 8 bases fit TRBD2. J gave up 2 bases and V 5 bases, and 5 bases lay outside the gene matches. Per germline, CDR1 SGHTA and CDR2 FQGNSA. This CDR3 has 15 residues. The CDR3 DNA is TGTGCCAGCAGCAGCGCGGGAGGCGCCTACAATGAGCAGTTCTTC. This encodes CASSSAGGAYNEQFF.

This clone has a single count. V and J are TRBV5-6 and TRBJ2-1; 7 nucleotides line up with TRBD2. Germline assignment: CDR1 SGHDT and CDR2 YYEEEE. This CDR3 is built from 13 residues. J was trimmed by 8 bases and V by 4 bases; bases with no gene match: 6. The CDR3 DNA sequence: TGTGCCAGCAGCAAAACCGGGGGGTATGAGCAGTTCTTC. This encodes CASSKTGGYEQFF.

This sequence joins TRBV28 and TRBJ2-4, with TRBD1 matching over 7 bases. The CDR3 covers 14 residues. From germline, CDR1 is MDHEN and CDR2 SYDVKM. J lost 9 bases, V lost 8 bases, and 13 bases had no gene match. CDR3 in DNA: TGTGCCAGCCGCACAGGACAGGTCATGGGCATTCAGTACTTC. It is translated as CASRTGQVMGIQYF.